Following are 17 T cell receptor beta chains from one sample sequenced in a study of T cell changes during pregnancy in multiple sclerosis. TCRdb keeps only in-frame clones here, not all; method: immunoSEQ multiplex PCR. The sample holds around 86,000 clones, roughly 91% seen once. This specimen consisted of peripheral blood, obtained in the first trimester of pregnancy. These receptors all come from a female donor with multiple sclerosis, enrolled in a pregnancy study.

The CDR3 bases are TGTGCCAGCAGAGGGATTACCGGCCTAGCTAAATCTGAGCAGTTCTTC. The encoded protein is CASRGITGLAKSEQFF. The rearrangement uses TRBV27 and TRBJ2-1, with a possible D match to TRBD2 (5 bases). From germline, CDR1 is MNHEY and CDR2 SMNVEV (reference sequence). There are 16 residues in the CDR3. The V end lost 6 bases, the J end lost 9 bases, and 24 bases lay between the germline ends.

J is TRBJ2-3 and V is TRBV28; 7 nucleotides line up with TRBD1. Trimming took 2 bases from V and 0 from J; bases not matched to a gene: 5. Germline-derived CDR1 and CDR2 are MDHEN and SYDVKM. This CDR3 is built from 16 residues. CDR3: CASSLVGGPSTDTQYF. The CDR3 DNA sequence: TGTGCCAGCAGTTTAGTAGGGGGCCCTAGCACAGATACGCAGTATTTT.

The chain couples TRBV7-2 to TRBJ1-1; D is perhaps TRBD1 (6 bases). This CDR3 comprises 12 residues. CDR1 and CDR2 (germline): SGHTA, FQGNSA. V was cut by 2 bases and J by 6 bases, with 7 bases left in between. The CDR3: CASSLQGPEAFF. CDR3 DNA: TGTGCCAGCAGCTTACAGGGGCCTGAAGCTTTCTTT.

This chain joins TRBV7-9 and TRBJ1-1, with 11 positions matching TRBD1. V was clipped by 5 bases and J by 1 base; unmatched bases: 3. CDR1 is SEHNR, CDR2 FQNEAQ, per germline (reference sequence). This CDR3 has 15 residues. CDR3 in amino acids: CASSPDRGQNTEAFF. The CDR3 DNA is TGTGCCAGCAGCCCGGACAGGGGGCAGAACACTGAAGCTTTCTTT.

V is TRBV19 and J is TRBJ2-2; D remains ambiguous. This CDR3 has 14 residues. The V end was cut by 4 bases, the J end by 0 bases, with 6 bases between. The germline V gene has CDR1 LNHDA and CDR2 SQIVND (reference sequence). CDR3 sequence (DNA): TGTGCCAGTAGTACCCGGGCGAACACCGGGGAGCTGTTTTTT. Its translation: CASSTRANTGELFF.

This clone turned up a few times. The chain employs TRBV7-3 and TRBJ1-1; D is unclear. Germline V gene lookup returns CDR1 SGHTA and CDR2 FQGTGA. V lost 3 bases to trimming and J lost 0 bases, with 8 bases between them. This CDR3 is 14 amino acids long. The CDR3 protein is CASSFDNLNTEAFF. In DNA, the CDR3 is TGTGCCAGCAGCTTCGACAATTTGAACACTGAAGCTTTCTTT.

This sequence joins TRBV7-6 and TRBJ2-5; D is possibly TRBD1 (6 bases). V lost 1 base to trimming and J lost 2 bases, with 8 bases between them. The CDR3 consists of 14 residues. Germline V CDR1 and CDR2: SGHVS, FNYEAQ. CDR3: CASSLGQAQETQYF. CDR3 DNA sequence: TGTGCCAGCAGCTTAGGACAGGCTCAAGAGACCCAGTACTTC.

The gene calls are TRBV7-8 and TRBJ1-2; no reliable D call. CDR3 size: 16 residues. V dropped 6 bases and J dropped 3 bases, with 20 bases sitting between them. Germline assignment: CDR1 SGHVS and CDR2 FQNEAQ. The chain's CDR3 is CASRPFPKGAYYGYTF. In nucleotides, the CDR3 is TGTGCCAGCAGACCCTTCCCGAAAGGAGCTTACTATGGCTACACCTTC.

The J gene is TRBJ1-1, the V gene TRBV30, with D perhaps matching TRBD1 (5 bases). The CDR3 runs to 12 residues. CDR1 GTSNPN and CDR2 SVGIG come from the germline V gene (reference sequence). With 4 bases removed from V and 11 bases from J, the gap between germline ends came to 17 bases. CDR3 coding DNA: TGTGCCTGGAAACGACAGATCCAAAGGGCTTTCTTT. This translates into CAWKRQIQRAFF.

This clone was picked up one time. The chain carries TRBV12-5 and TRBJ1-1, with 12 bases lining up with TRBD1. The CDR3 loop spans 14 amino acids. Germline lookup yields CDR1 LGHNT and CDR2 FRNRAP. V was pared by 5 bases and J by 8 bases, with 6 bases of the junction left unmatched. The CDR3 here is CASGAGGQGAEAFF. In DNA, the CDR3 is TGTGCTAGTGGTGCGGGGGGACAGGGGGCGGAAGCTTTCTTT.

The chain uses TRBV28 and TRBJ2-7, with 12 bases lining up with TRBD2. Germline V gene data show CDR1 as MDHEN and CDR2 as SYDVKM. The CDR3 sequence is 17 residues long. The V segment lost 5 bases and the J segment 6 bases; nucleotides outside the gene matches: 14. As DNA, the CDR3 is TGTGCCAGCAGTAATCAGGGACTAGCGGGTCCCCCTGGCGAGCAGTACTTC. It specifies CASSNQGLAGPPGEQYF. The complete variable domain, with remaining parts taken from reference TRBV28 and TRBJ2-7, reads DVKVTQSSRYLVKRTGEKVFLECVQDMDHENMFWYRQDPGLGLRLIYFSYDVKMKEKGDIPEGYSVSREKKERFSLILESASTNQTSMYLCASSNQGLAGPPGEQYFGPGTRLTVT.

Comment on this clone: Compared with germline, one end of the junction differs, possibly owing to a read error. Additional DNA sequences in this sample encode the identical CDR3. The chain combines TRBV6-5 with TRBJ1-2, with D uncertain. This CDR3 region has 15 residues. Germline V lookup: CDR1 MNHEY, CDR2 SVGAGI. CDR3 nucleotide sequence: TGCGCCAGCACGGTTTCTGGAGTACGGAACTATGGCTACACCTTC. Protein sequence: CASTVSGVRNYGYTF.

The chain is built from TRBV7-3 and TRBJ2-2, with a weak D call TRBD1 (6 bases). The CDR3 contains 14 residues. V lost 5 bases to trimming and J lost 2 bases, with 9 bases between them. The germline V gene encodes CDR1 SGHTA and CDR2 FQGTGA. CDR3 sequence reads: CASSEDRNTGELFF. The CDR3 region has the DNA TGTGCCAGCAGCGAGGACAGAAACACCGGGGAGCTGTTTTTT.

This clone was picked up one time. J is TRBJ2-5 and V is TRBV29-1; tentatively, D is TRBD2 (6 bases). The CDR3 runs to 14 residues. The germline V gene encodes CDR1 SQVTM and CDR2 ANQGSEA. V dropped 1 base and J dropped 0 bases, with 9 bases sitting between them. Written as DNA, the CDR3 is TGCAGCGTTGAAGGAAGCGGGTACCAAGAGACCCAGTACTTC. Amino acids: CSVEGSGYQETQYF.

This chain uses TRBV29-1 with TRBJ2-3; 8 bases are shared with TRBD2. The CDR3 totals 14 residues. The germline CDR1 and CDR2 sequences are SQVTM and ANQGSEA. The V gene end was trimmed by 1 base and the J gene end by 2 bases; junction bases not matched to a gene: 2. CDR3 DNA: TGCAGCGTTGAAGGCGGGGGGTACACAGATACGCAGTATTTT. It encodes CSVEGGGYTDTQYF.

J is TRBJ1-2 and V is TRBV28, with 7 bases that match TRBD1. The CDR3 covers 18 residues. From germline, CDR1 is MDHEN and CDR2 SYDVKM. With 3 bases clipped from V and 4 bases from J, the junction kept 17 bases outside the gene matches. DNA of the CDR3: TGTGCCAGCAGTTTCCCTCACCTGGACAGGATCAGGGGCTATGGCTACACCTTC. Its translation: CASSFPHLDRIRGYGYTF.

In nucleotides, the CDR3 is TGTGCCAGCAGTTTCGACAGTGGGACTGAAGCTTTCTTT. Translated, it gives CASSFDSGTEAFF. This chain links TRBV27 with TRBJ1-1; TRBD1 might be the D (5 bases). Trimming took off 3 bases at V and 5 bases at J, with 10 bases between the two ends. The length of the CDR3 is 13 residues. CDR1 is MNHEY and CDR2 is SMNVEV in the germline V gene (reference sequence).